What follows are 32 T cell receptor beta chains derived from one specimen sequenced in a study of shared clonotypes between healthy human individuals. The assay was immunoSEQ multiplex PCR, and TCRdb's table has in-frame clones only and misses some. The sample has about 1,900,000 clones, approximately 95% seen once; the top ten hold around 1%. In the naive CD8 group, cells lacked CD45RO and were positively selected for CCR7, so terminally differentiated effector memory CD45RA+ cells were left out. Sample: naive CD8+ T cells sorted from blood. These receptors all stem from a man between 18 and 29 years old in good health.

The genes are TRBV27 and TRBJ2-3, with TRBD2 as a possible D gene (6 bases). This CDR3 contains 14 residues. Germline V CDR1 and CDR2: MNHEY, SMNVEV (reference sequence). V gave up 4 bases and J gave up 2 bases, with 10 bases separating them. This chain's CDR3 is CASSSDYSTDTQYF. As DNA, the CDR3 is TGTGCCAGCAGTTCGGACTACTCCACAGATACGCAGTATTTT.

V and J are TRBV4-1 and TRBJ2-1; 7 bases align to TRBD1. Germline values: CDR1 MGHRA, CDR2 YSYEKL. V lost 8 bases to trimming and J lost 2 bases; unmatched junction nucleotides: 3. The CDR3 sequence is 13 residues long. CDR3 amino acids: CASQGQTYNEQFF. The CDR3 DNA follows: TGCGCCAGCCAGGGACAGACCTACAATGAGCAGTTCTTC.

The J gene is TRBJ2-2, the V gene TRBV29-1; tentatively, D is TRBD1 (6 bases). CDR1 is SQVTM and CDR2 is ANQGSEA in the germline V gene. The CDR3 loop spans 14 amino acids. V was trimmed by 0 bases and J by 3 bases, leaving 8 bases between them. Here the CDR3 reads CSVEDGGDTGELFF. In DNA, the CDR3 is TGCAGCGTTGAAGATGGGGGCGACACCGGGGAGCTGTTTTTT.

The chain combines TRBV10-2 with TRBJ2-7; 14 positions match TRBD2. Trimming cost V 4 bases and J 3 bases; bases outside gene matches: 8. CDR1 is WSHSY and CDR2 is SAAADI in the germline V gene. The CDR3 is 17 amino acids. CDR3 in DNA: TGCGCCAGCAGTGGGGGACTAGCGGGAGTACTGGTCTACGAGCAGTACTTC. Its protein product is CASSGGLAGVLVYEQYF.

This chain links TRBV27 with TRBJ2-7; 9 positions agree with TRBD1. The junction had 4 bases not matched to a gene; V was cut back by 3 bases and J by 1 base. This CDR3 comprises 15 residues. Germline V gives CDR1 MNHEY, CDR2 SMNVEV (reference sequence). CDR3: CASSFETGGSYEQYF. The CDR3 bases are TGTGCCAGCAGTTTTGAGACAGGGGGTTCCTACGAGCAGTACTTC.

Notes on this clone: The same CDR3 also results from other DNA sequences found in this sample. This chain uses TRBV5-1 with TRBJ1-2; D is unclear. Germline CDR1 SGHRS, CDR2 YFSETQ. Trimming stripped 0 bases from V and 8 bases from J, with 8 bases between. The CDR3 length is 12 residues. The CDR3 reads CASSLVGDGYTF. The CDR3 region has the DNA TGCGCCAGCAGCTTGGTTGGAGACGGCTACACCTTC. Complete variable domain (other parts from reference TRBV5-1 and TRBJ1-2): KAGVTQTPRYLIKTRGQQVTLSCSPISGHRSVSWYQQTPGQGLQFLFEYFSETQRNKGNFPGRFSGRQFSNSRSEMNVSTLELGDSALYLCASSLVGDGYTFGSGTRLTVV.

Regarding this clone: In the same sample, other DNA sequences code for this CDR3. The chain combines TRBV2 with TRBJ2-7; unclear D gene. The V end lost 4 bases, the J end lost 4 bases, and 5 bases lay between the germline ends. The germline V gene has CDR1 SNHLY and CDR2 FYNNEI. The CDR3 spans 11 residues. Here the CDR3 DNA reads TGTGCCAGCAGTGGGCAATACGAGCAGTACTTC. Translated, it gives CASSGQYEQYF.

The chain links TRBV7-9 to TRBJ2-2, with 11 nucleotides matching TRBD2. Per germline, CDR1 SEHNR and CDR2 FQNEAQ (reference sequence). J lost 2 bases, V lost 5 bases, and 10 bases had no gene match. The CDR3 consists of 18 residues. DNA of the CDR3: TGTGCCAGCAGCACCGGACTAGCGGGTGATAAAAACACCGGGGAGCTGTTTTTT. Its translation: CASSTGLAGDKNTGELFF.

This clone was counted a single time. The chain couples TRBV19 to TRBJ2-7; D gene uncertain. Trimming removed 3 bases at V and 6 bases at J, with 12 bases between. This CDR3 is 13 amino acids long. In germline, CDR1 is LNHDA, CDR2 SQIVND (reference sequence). The CDR3 DNA is TGTGCCAGTAGTATTCCCCCCCGCGGCGAGCAGTACTTC. Its translation is CASSIPPRGEQYF.

The V and J genes are TRBV4-3 and TRBJ2-1; possibly TRBD2 for D (5 bases). CDR1 is LGHNA, CDR2 YSLEER, per germline. CDR3 length: 13 amino acids. Trimming removed 4 bases at V and 10 bases at J, with 14 bases between. The CDR3 sequence is CASSRGVGGEQFF. In nucleotides, the CDR3 is TGCGCCAGCAGCCGGGGTGTAGGAGGCGAGCAGTTCTTC.

The chain links TRBV6-6 to TRBJ1-2; D is unresolved. Per the germline V gene, CDR1 is MNHNY and CDR2 is SVGAGI (reference sequence). The CDR3 length is 11 residues. Trimming pared 9 bases from V and 6 bases from J, leaving 11 bases between. In nucleotides, the CDR3 is TGTGCCAGTCTAATTGGGAATGGCTACACCTTC. Translating it yields CASLIGNGYTF.

The CDR3 here is CASSYATSGGTDTQYF. The CDR3 DNA reads TGTGCCAGCAGTTACGCCACTAGCGGGGGGACAGATACGCAGTATTTT. The J gene is TRBJ2-3, the V gene TRBV6-6; 12 positions match TRBD2. This CDR3 contains 16 residues. Germline V lookup: CDR1 MNHNY, CDR2 SVGAGI (reference sequence). V was clipped by 2 bases and J by 3 bases; unmatched bases: 3.

This chain connects TRBV7-8 to TRBJ2-3; 8 positions match TRBD1. This CDR3 has 15 amino acids. Looked up from germline, CDR1 is SGHVS and CDR2 is FQNEAQ. V shed 5 bases, J shed 4 bases, and the junction held 8 bases outside the gene matches. The CDR3 DNA is TGTGCCAGCAGCCCTCTTGGACAGGGCCCAGATACGCAGTATTTT. Its translation: CASSPLGQGPDTQYF.

The V call is TRBV28, the J call TRBJ2-1; 8 bases fit TRBD2. V lost 1 base to trimming and J lost 0 bases; unmatched junction nucleotides: 2. This CDR3 has 16 residues. Per the germline V gene, CDR1 is MDHEN and CDR2 is SYDVKM. CDR3 sequence (DNA): TGTGCCAGCAGTTTATCGGGGGGGCTCTCCTACAATGAGCAGTTCTTC. Amino acids: CASSLSGGLSYNEQFF.

V is TRBV6-1 and J is TRBJ2-7, with D possibly called TRBD1 or TRBD2 (5 bases each). V was trimmed by 3 bases and J by 3 bases, leaving 12 bases between them. The CDR3 consists of 14 residues. The germline V gene encodes CDR1 MNHNS and CDR2 SASEGT. CDR3 residues: CASSEWDLSYEQYF. The CDR3, as DNA: TGTGCCAGCAGTGAGTGGGACCTCAGCTACGAGCAGTACTTC.

This chain connects TRBV7-8 to TRBJ1-2; 12 bases map to TRBD1. V shed 5 bases, J shed 4 bases, and the junction held 5 bases outside the gene matches. CDR1 is SGHVS and CDR2 is FQNEAQ in the germline V gene. The CDR3 runs 15 residues. The CDR3 DNA reads as TGTGCCAGCAGCCACGGGACAGGGGGCGGCTATGGCTACACCTTC. As protein: CASSHGTGGGYGYTF. Using reference TRBV7-8 and TRBJ1-2 for the parts outside the CDR3, the full variable domain is GAGVSQSPRYKVAKRGQDVALRCDPISGHVSLFWYQQALGQGPEFLTYFQNEAQLDKSGLPSDRFFAERPEGSVSTLKIQRTQQEDSAVYLCASSHGTGGGYGYTFGSGTRLTVV.

As for this clone: The same CDR3 is also encoded by other DNA sequences in this sample. CDR3 bases: TGTGCCAGCAGTTTATGGGCCAACACCGGGGAGCTGTTTTTT. Translation: CASSLWANTGELFF. The V and J genes are TRBV27 and TRBJ2-2; D is uncertain. The CDR3 is made up of 14 amino acids. V lost 1 base to trimming and J lost 2 bases, with 5 bases between them. Germline V gene data show CDR1 as MNHEY and CDR2 as SMNVEV (reference sequence).

J is TRBJ1-1 and V is TRBV10-2, with unresolved D. This CDR3 comprises 17 residues. Germline CDR1 and CDR2: WSHSY and SAAADI. Trimming removed 2 bases at V and 0 bases at J, with 16 bases between. The CDR3 nucleotides are TGCGCCAGCAGTGAGCCCCGAGAGCTTACTATGAACACTGAAGCTTTCTTT. Translated, it gives CASSEPRELTMNTEAFF.

The DNA for the CDR3 is TGTGCCAGCAGCGGCAGGGGTTCCTACGAGCAGTACTTC. Amino acids: CASSGRGSYEQYF. The chain uses TRBV7-9 and TRBJ2-7, with a possible D match to TRBD1 (6 bases). V lost 5 bases and J 1 base, leaving 9 bases between the germline ends. CDR1 SEHNR and CDR2 FQNEAQ come from the germline V gene (reference sequence). The CDR3 spans 13 residues.

This clone appeared once. Germline and junction disagree at one end, which may indicate a read error. The rearrangement uses TRBV7-7 and TRBJ2-2; no clear D gene. CDR1 and CDR2 from the germline V gene are SSHAT and FNYEAQ (reference sequence). CDR3 length: 15 amino acids. As DNA, the CDR3 is TGTGCTAGCAGCCTGGCACTCACGAACACCGGGGAGCTGTTTTTT. It encodes CASSLALTNTGELFF. The full variable domain, with the rest looked up from reference TRBV7-7 and TRBJ2-2, is GAGVSQSPRYKVTKRGQDVTLRCDPISSHATLYWYQQALGQGPEFLTYFNYEAQPDKSGLPSDRFSAERPEGSISTLTIQRTEQRDSAMYRCASSLALTNTGELFFGEGSRLTVL.

As regards this clone: Other DNA sequences in the same sample also yield this CDR3. CDR3 region: CASSGGSYEQYF. CDR3 DNA: TGTGCCAGCAGCGGGGGTTCGTACGAGCAGTACTTC. The rearrangement uses TRBV5-4 and TRBJ2-7; D is possibly TRBD1 or TRBD2 (5 bases each). V was pared by 4 bases and J by 4 bases, with 9 bases between. Germline values: CDR1 SGHNT, CDR2 YYREEE (reference sequence). CDR3 size: 12 residues.

This chain uses TRBV2 with TRBJ2-7; D ambiguous. The germline V and J ends were trimmed by 5 bases and 3 bases, with 8 bases remaining between them. From germline, CDR1 is SNHLY and CDR2 FYNNEI. This CDR3 is built from 12 residues. In DNA, the CDR3 is TGTGCCAGCAGTTCGTCCTACTACGAGCAGTACTTC. It translates to CASSSSYYEQYF. The full variable domain, rest sourced from reference TRBV2 and TRBJ2-7, is EPEVTQTPSHQVTQMGQEVILRCVPISNHLYFYWYRQILGQKVEFLVSFYNNEISEKSEIFDDQFSVERPDGSNFTLKIRSTKLEDSAMYFCASSSSYYEQYFGPGTRLTVT.

This chain uses TRBV11-3 with TRBJ2-7; 7 bases map to TRBD2. The V segment lost 5 bases and the J segment 5 bases; nucleotides outside the gene matches: 3. The CDR3 consists of 12 residues. CDR1 is SGHNT, CDR2 YENEEA, per germline. The CDR3 sequence is CASSGGDDEQYF. The CDR3, as DNA: TGTGCCAGCAGCGGGGGGGACGACGAGCAGTACTTC. The whole variable domain, filled in from reference TRBV11-3 and TRBJ2-7, reads EAGVVQSPRYKIIEKKQPVAFWCNPISGHNTLYWYLQNLGQGPELLIRYENEEAVDDSQLPKDRFSAERLKGVDSTLKIQPAELGDSAVYLCASSGGDDEQYFGPGTRLTVT.

The chain recombines TRBV27 with TRBJ2-5, with D tentatively TRBD1 or TRBD2 (7 bases each). CDR3 size: 17 residues. Germline CDR1 and CDR2: MNHEY and SMNVEV (reference sequence). Trimming removed 7 bases from V and 3 bases from J, with 24 bases in between. The CDR3 loop reads CASTPSGGDNNEETQYF. CDR3 nucleotide sequence: TGTGCCAGCACTCCCTCAGGGGGGGATAACAATGAAGAGACCCAGTACTTC.

This chain joins TRBV7-6 and TRBJ2-1, with 10 bases matching TRBD2. Trimming took 0 bases from V and 5 from J; bases not matched to a gene: 10. Germline V CDR1 and CDR2: SGHVS, FNYEAQ. The CDR3 covers 18 residues. For the CDR3, the DNA is TGTGCCAGCAGCTTAGCGGGTGCAGCGGGAGGGGAAAACAATGAGCAGTTCTTC. Translation: CASSLAGAAGGENNEQFF. Full variable domain (rest looked up from reference TRBV7-6 and TRBJ2-1): GAGVSQSPRYKVTKRGQDVALRCDPISGHVSLYWYRQALGQGPEFLTYFNYEAQQDKSGLPNDRFSAERPEGSISTLTIQRTEQRDSAMYRCASSLAGAAGGENNEQFFGPGTRLTVL.

The rearrangement uses TRBV6-5 and TRBJ1-2; 8 bases line up with TRBD1. Germline CDR1 and CDR2: MNHEY and SVGAGI. V lost 4 bases and J lost 5; bases outside the gene matches: 12. There are 16 residues in the CDR3. CDR3 sequence (DNA): TGTGCCAGCAGTTCCAGGTCTGGACAGGGTCTATATGGCTACACCTTC. Amino acids: CASSSRSGQGLYGYTF.

Concerning this clone: At one of its ends the junction is not consistent with the germline gene, which may arise from a read error. Other DNA sequences within the sample encode an identical CDR3. This chain connects TRBV7-7 to TRBJ2-7, with D perhaps TRBD1 (5 bases). Germline V lookup: CDR1 SSHAT, CDR2 FNYEAQ (reference sequence). The CDR3 loop spans 13 amino acids. CDR3 nucleotide sequence: TGTGCTAGCAGCTTAGATAGGGGCTACGAGCAGTACTTC. Encoded protein: CASSLDRGYEQYF. The variable domain in full, completed from reference TRBV7-7 and TRBJ2-7, reads GAGVSQSPRYKVTKRGQDVTLRCDPISSHATLYWYQQALGQGPEFLTYFNYEAQPDKSGLPSDRFSAERPEGSISTLTIQRTEQRDSAMYRCASSLDRGYEQYFGPGTRLTVT.

With respect to this clone: The sample carries other DNA sequences with the same CDR3. This chain uses TRBV27 with TRBJ1-2, with a tentative D call TRBD1 (5 bases). The CDR3 runs 14 residues. In germline, CDR1 is MNHEY, CDR2 SMNVEV (reference sequence). V was trimmed by 2 bases and J by 3 bases, leaving 10 bases between them. The CDR3, as DNA: TGTGCCAGCAGTTTACTCGGGGCGGACTATGGCTACACCTTC. This encodes CASSLLGADYGYTF.

The chain couples TRBV5-4 to TRBJ1-1; D gene uncertain. Germline-derived CDR1 and CDR2 are SGHNT and YYREEE (reference sequence). CDR3 length equals 17 residues. V was shortened by 0 bases and J by 3 bases, with 18 bases between the two germline ends. The CDR3 DNA is TGTGCCAGCAGCTTGGTCCTGGGTTCGGTAACTGACACTGAAGCTTTCTTT. Its protein is CASSLVLGSVTDTEAFF. Using reference TRBV5-4 and TRBJ1-1 for the parts outside the CDR3, the full variable domain is ETGVTQSPTHLIKTRGQQVTLRCSSQSGHNTVSWYQQALGQGPQFIFQYYREEENGRGNFPPRFSGLQFPNYSSELNVNALELDDSALYLCASSLVLGSVTDTEAFFGQGTRLTVV.

This clone was found a few times. The J gene is TRBJ1-2, the V gene TRBV10-3; tentative D call: TRBD1 (6 bases). Trimming left V 3 bases short and J 2 bases short, with 7 bases between. The CDR3 is 13 amino acids. CDR1 and CDR2 (germline): ENHRY, SYGVKD. CDR3 sequence: CAISDGQNYGYTF. In DNA, the CDR3 is TGTGCCATCAGTGACGGACAGAACTATGGCTACACCTTC.

The chain recombines TRBV4-2 with TRBJ1-1; D is uncertain. The CDR3 length is 13 residues. Germline V gives CDR1 LGHNA, CDR2 YNFKEQ. V shed 1 base and J shed 4 bases, with 7 bases lying between them. CDR3 in DNA: TGTGCCAGCAGCCAAGTGGAGACCACTGAAGCTTTCTTT. It translates to CASSQVETTEAFF.

In the case of this clone: The same CDR3 arises from other DNA sequences in this sample as well. V is TRBV27 and J is TRBJ2-7, with a tentative D call TRBD1 (5 bases). V dropped 2 bases and J dropped 6 bases, with 14 bases sitting between them. Per the germline V gene, CDR1 is MNHEY and CDR2 is SMNVEV (reference sequence). The CDR3 is 14 residues long. The CDR3 sequence is CASSLGGQGSEQYF. CDR3 DNA: TGTGCCAGCAGTTTAGGTGGTCAGGGTAGCGAGCAGTACTTC.